This T cell receptor (beta chain) was observed in a study of T-cell reconstitution after alpha-beta-depleted transplantation in children. Study-wide findings and caveats: A year had passed since transplant, and T-cell counts and diversity by then came mostly from newly produced T cells.

With 8 bases removed from V and 7 bases from J, the gap between germline ends came to 18 bases. The CDR3 is 13 residues long. It was with unique molecular identifiers that the TCRbeta library was prepared. TCRdb reprocessed the PCR reads with MiXCR, giving one entry per CDR3 protein. The sample contains a few hundred thousand distinct CDR3 sequences, around a tenth of which appear only once. On this clonotype itself: Its target is not known. It may be a read error: a sequence one base away is much more abundant.

The material sequenced was PBMCs, taken before TCRalphabeta/CD19-depleted stem cell transplant. The sequence came from a boy younger than two with acute myeloid leukemia, due to receive a stem cell transplant. The chain is built from TRBV12-3 or TRBV12-4 and TRBJ2-7, with D perhaps assigned TRBD1 or TRBD2 (5 bases each). The CDR3 sequence is CASGRLGTVEQYF. The CDR3 DNA reads as TGTGCCAGCGGCCGACTGGGGACCGTGGAGCAGTACTTC.